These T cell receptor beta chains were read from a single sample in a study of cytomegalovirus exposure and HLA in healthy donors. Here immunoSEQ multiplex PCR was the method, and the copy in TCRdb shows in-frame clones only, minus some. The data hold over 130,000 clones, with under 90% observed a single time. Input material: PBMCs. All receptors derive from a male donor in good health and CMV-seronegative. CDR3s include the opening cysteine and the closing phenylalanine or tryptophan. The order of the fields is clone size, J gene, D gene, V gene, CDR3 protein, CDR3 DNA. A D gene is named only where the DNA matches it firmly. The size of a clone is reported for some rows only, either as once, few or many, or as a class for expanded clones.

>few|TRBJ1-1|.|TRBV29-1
CSVKRGTEAFF
TGCAGCGTTAAGCGAGGGACTGAAGCTTTCTTT
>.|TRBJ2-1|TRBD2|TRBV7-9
CASSPARGDEQFF
TGTGCCAGCAGCCCCGCCCGGGGGGATGAGCAGTTCTTC
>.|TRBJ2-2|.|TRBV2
CASSGTGLNTGELFF
TGTGCCAGCAGTGGAACGGGACTCAACACCGGGGAGCTGTTTTTT
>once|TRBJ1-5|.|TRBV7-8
CASSPVGTRNQPQHF
TGTGCCAGCAGCCCCGTCGGGACAAGAAATCAGCCCCAGCATTTT
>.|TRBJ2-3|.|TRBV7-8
CASSVSTGDIAYTQYF
TGTGCCAGCAGCGTGTCAACCGGGGATATAGCGTATACGCAGTATTTT
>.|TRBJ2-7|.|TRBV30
CAWGLAYEQYF
TGTGCCTGGGGACTCGCCTACGAGCAGTACTTC
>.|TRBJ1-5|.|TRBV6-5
CASSSVRWSNQPQHF
TGTGCCAGCAGTTCGGTCAGGTGGAGCAATCAGCCCCAGCATTTT
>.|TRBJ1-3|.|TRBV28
CASEEGNTIYF
TGTGCCAGCGAAGAGGGAAACACCATATATTTT
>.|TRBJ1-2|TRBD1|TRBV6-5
CASTLGQGAGGYTF
TGTGCCAGCACCCTGGGACAGGGGGCGGGTGGCTACACCTTC
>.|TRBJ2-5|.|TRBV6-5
CASSSLIGETQYF
TGTGCCAGCAGTTCCCTGATCGGGGAGACCCAGTACTTC
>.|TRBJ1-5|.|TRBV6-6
CASSYSQNQPQHF
TGTGCCAGCAGTTACTCCCAGAATCAGCCCCAGCATTTT
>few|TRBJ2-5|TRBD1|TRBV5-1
CASSPGDRGRGETQYF
TGCGCCAGCAGCCCTGGGGACAGGGGGCGAGGAGAGACCCAGTACTTC
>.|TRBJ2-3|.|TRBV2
CASSDFGGPNTDTQYF
TGTGCCAGCAGTGACTTTGGGGGCCCTAACACAGATACGCAGTATTTT
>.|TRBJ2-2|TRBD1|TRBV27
CASSLVGQGDTGELFF
TGTGCCAGCAGTTTAGTCGGACAGGGCGACACCGGGGAGCTGTTTTTT
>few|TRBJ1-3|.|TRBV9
CASSVGGLGETIYF
TGTGCCAGCAGCGTAGGAGGGTTAGGAGAGACCATATATTTT
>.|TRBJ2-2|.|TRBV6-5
CASRPVSYTGELFF
TGTGCCAGCAGGCCGGTCTCGTACACCGGGGAGCTGTTTTTT
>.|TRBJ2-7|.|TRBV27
CASSLTRGYEQYF
TGTGCCAGCAGTCTAACTAGAGGATACGAGCAGTACTTC
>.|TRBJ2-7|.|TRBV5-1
CASRASEAEQYF
TGCGCCAGCAGGGCCTCCGAGGCCGAGCAGTACTTC
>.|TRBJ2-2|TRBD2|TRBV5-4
CASSPGLAATGELFF
TGTGCCAGCAGCCCGGGACTAGCGGCAACCGGGGAGCTGTTTTTT
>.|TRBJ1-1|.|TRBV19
CASSYGGRSALGTEAFF
TGTGCCAGTAGTTATGGGGGCAGGAGTGCCTTGGGCACTGAAGCTTTCTTT
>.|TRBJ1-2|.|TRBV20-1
CSAPWGRAIIF
TGCAGTGCCCCGTGGGGCAGGGCCATCATCTTC
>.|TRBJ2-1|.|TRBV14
CASSQRPLNEQFF
TGTGCCAGCAGCCAGAGGCCGCTTAATGAGCAGTTCTTC
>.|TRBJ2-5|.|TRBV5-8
CASSLGAGLGETQYF
TGTGCCAGCAGCCTTGGTGCAGGGCTAGGAGAGACCCAGTACTTC
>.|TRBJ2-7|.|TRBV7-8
CASSLVQGSREQYF
TGTGCCAGCAGCTTAGTTCAGGGCTCTCGGGAGCAGTACTTC
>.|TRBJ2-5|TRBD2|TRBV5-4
CASSERTSGGETQYF
TGTGCCAGCAGCGAGAGGACTAGCGGAGGAGAGACCCAGTACTTC
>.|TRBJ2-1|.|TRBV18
CASSPGWVRNNEQFF
TGTGCCAGCTCACCGGGTTGGGTGCGGAACAATGAGCAGTTCTTC
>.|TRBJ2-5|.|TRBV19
CASSMTPGAAQETQYF
TGTGCCAGTAGTATGACCCCGGGAGCGGCCCAAGAGACCCAGTACTTC
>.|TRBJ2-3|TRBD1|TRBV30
CAWSVRRQGTDTQYF
TGTGCCTGGAGTGTACGGAGACAGGGGACCGATACGCAGTATTTT
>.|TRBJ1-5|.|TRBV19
CASSTRQGNQPQHF
TGTGCCAGTAGTACTAGACAGGGCAATCAGCCCCAGCATTTT
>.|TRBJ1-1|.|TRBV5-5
CASSTRQVGNTEAFF
TGTGCCAGCAGCACAAGACAGGTGGGGAACACTGAAGCTTTCTTT
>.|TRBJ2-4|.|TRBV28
CASSFRGLNIQYF
TGTGCCAGCAGTTTTCGGGGATTGAACATTCAGTACTTC
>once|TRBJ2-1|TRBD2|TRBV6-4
CASRTSGRLPNEQFF
TGTGCCAGCAGGACTAGCGGGAGGCTTCCAAATGAGCAGTTCTTC
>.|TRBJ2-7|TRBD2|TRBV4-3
CASSQVWGGRTYYEQYF
TGCGCCAGCAGCCAAGTGTGGGGGGGACGTACATACTACGAGCAGTACTTC
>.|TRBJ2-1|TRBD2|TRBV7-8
CASSPHVGREGRYNEQFF
TGTGCCAGCAGCCCTCACGTGGGGCGGGAGGGCCGTTACAATGAGCAGTTCTTC
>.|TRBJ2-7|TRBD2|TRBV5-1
CASSLGRGAPAYEQYF
TGCGCCAGCAGCTTAGGGCGGGGGGCGCCGGCCTACGAGCAGTACTTC
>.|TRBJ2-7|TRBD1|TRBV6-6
CASGDPGQESYEQYF
TGTGCCAGCGGGGATCCGGGACAGGAGTCCTACGAGCAGTACTTC
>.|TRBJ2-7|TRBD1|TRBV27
CASSAGGPYEQYF
TGTGCCAGCAGTGCAGGGGGCCCCTACGAGCAGTACTTC